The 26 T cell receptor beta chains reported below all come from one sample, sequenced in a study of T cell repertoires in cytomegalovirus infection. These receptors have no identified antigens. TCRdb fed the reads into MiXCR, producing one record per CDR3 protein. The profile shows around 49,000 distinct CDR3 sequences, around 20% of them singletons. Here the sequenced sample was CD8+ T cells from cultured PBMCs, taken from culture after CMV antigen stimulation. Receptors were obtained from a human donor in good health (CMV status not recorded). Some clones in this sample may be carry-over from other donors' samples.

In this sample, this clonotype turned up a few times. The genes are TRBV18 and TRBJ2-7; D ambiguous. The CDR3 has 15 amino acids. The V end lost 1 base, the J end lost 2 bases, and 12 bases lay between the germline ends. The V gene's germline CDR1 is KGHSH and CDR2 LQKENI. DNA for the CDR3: TGTGCCAGCTCACCACGGCACTCCCACCCCTACGAGCAGTACTTC. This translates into CASSPRHSHPYEQYF.

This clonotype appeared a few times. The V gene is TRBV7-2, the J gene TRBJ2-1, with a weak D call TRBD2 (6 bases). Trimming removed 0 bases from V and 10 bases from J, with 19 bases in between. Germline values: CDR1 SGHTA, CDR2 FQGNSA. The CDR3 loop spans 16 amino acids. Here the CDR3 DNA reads TGTGCCAGCAGCTTAGCGCGTGGGCAGGGAGGCAGGGAGCAGTTCTTC. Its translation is CASSLARGQGGREQFF.

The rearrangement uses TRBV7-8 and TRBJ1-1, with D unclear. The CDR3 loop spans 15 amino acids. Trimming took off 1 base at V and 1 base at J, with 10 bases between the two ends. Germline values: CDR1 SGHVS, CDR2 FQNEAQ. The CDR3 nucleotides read TGTGCCAGCAGCTTAGGTGGGTGGAAGAACACTGAAGCTTTCTTT. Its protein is CASSLGGWKNTEAFF.

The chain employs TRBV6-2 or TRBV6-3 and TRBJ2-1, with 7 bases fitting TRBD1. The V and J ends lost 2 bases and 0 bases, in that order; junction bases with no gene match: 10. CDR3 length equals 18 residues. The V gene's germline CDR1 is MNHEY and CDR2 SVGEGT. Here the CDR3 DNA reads TGTGCCAGCAGTTACACCCGACAGGGCCGATCCTCCTACAATGAGCAGTTCTTC. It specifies CASSYTRQGRSSYNEQFF.

The CDR3 DNA is TGTGCCAGCAGTGGAAGCGGAGGGCAAGAGACCCAGTACTTC. It specifies CASSGSGGQETQYF. The chain has TRBV2 and TRBJ2-5, with a tentative D call TRBD2 (6 bases). The ends were cut back, 4 bases at V and 2 bases at J, with 11 bases in the middle. Per the germline V gene, CDR1 is SNHLY and CDR2 is FYNNEI. The CDR3 totals 14 residues. Full variable domain (remainder filled in from reference TRBV2 and TRBJ2-5): EPEVTQTPSHQVTQMGQEVILRCVPISNHLYFYWYRQILGQKVEFLVSFYNNEISEKSEIFDDQFSVERPDGSNFTLKIRSTKLEDSAMYFCASSGSGGQETQYFGPGTRLLVL.

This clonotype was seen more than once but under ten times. The CDR3 loop reads CASSARTAGWSTEAFF. CDR3 nucleotide sequence: TGTGCCAGCAGCGCTAGGACAGCCGGATGGAGCACTGAAGCTTTCTTT. The chain is built from TRBV7-2 and TRBJ1-1; weak D call: TRBD1 (6 bases). This CDR3 contains 16 residues. Trimming stripped 5 bases from V and 4 bases from J, with 20 bases between. Germline V gives CDR1 SGHTA, CDR2 FQGNSA.

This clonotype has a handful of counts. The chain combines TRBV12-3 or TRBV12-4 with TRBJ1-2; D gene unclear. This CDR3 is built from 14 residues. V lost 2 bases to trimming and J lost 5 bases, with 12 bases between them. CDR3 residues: CASSLLGKGYGYTF. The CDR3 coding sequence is TGTGCCAGCAGTTTATTGGGGAAAGGGTATGGCTACACCTTC.

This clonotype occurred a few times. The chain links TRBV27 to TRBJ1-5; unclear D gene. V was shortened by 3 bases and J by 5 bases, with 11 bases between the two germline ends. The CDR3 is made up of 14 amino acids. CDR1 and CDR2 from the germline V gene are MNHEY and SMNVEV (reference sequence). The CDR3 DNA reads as TGTGCCAGCAGTTTTCCAGGATGGGATCAGCCCCAGCATTTT. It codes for CASSFPGWDQPQHF.

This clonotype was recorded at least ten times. CDR3: CASSLRGWGEQYF. CDR3 DNA: TGTGCCAGCAGTTTGAGGGGGTGGGGCGAGCAGTACTTC. The chain uses TRBV12-3 or TRBV12-4 and TRBJ2-7; tentatively, D is TRBD1 (6 bases). V was trimmed by 3 bases and J by 6 bases, leaving 12 bases between them. CDR3 length equals 13 residues.

DNA for the CDR3: TGTGCCAGTAGTCTGTCTAGCGGGGCCTACAATGAGCAGTTCTTC. Residues: CASSLSSGAYNEQFF. V gene TRBV19 combines with J gene TRBJ2-1, with 9 bases lining up with TRBD2. The J segment lost 2 bases and the V segment lost 5 bases, leaving 4 bases of the junction unmatched. The CDR3 runs to 15 residues. From germline, CDR1 is LNHDA and CDR2 SQIVND (reference sequence).

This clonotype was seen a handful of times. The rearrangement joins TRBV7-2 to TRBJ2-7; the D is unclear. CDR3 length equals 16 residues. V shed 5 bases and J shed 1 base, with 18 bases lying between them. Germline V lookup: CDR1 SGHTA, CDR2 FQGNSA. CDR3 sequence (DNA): TGTGCCAGCAGCAAAGACCTGGCAGCCCCGTCCTACGAGCAGTACTTC. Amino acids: CASSKDLAAPSYEQYF.

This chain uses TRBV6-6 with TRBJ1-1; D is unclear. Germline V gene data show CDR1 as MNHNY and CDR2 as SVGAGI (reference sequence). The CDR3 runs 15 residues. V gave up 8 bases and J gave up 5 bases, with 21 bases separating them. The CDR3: CASQLRPKGRTEAFF. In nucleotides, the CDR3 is TGTGCCAGCCAGTTACGGCCCAAAGGGAGGACTGAAGCTTTCTTT.

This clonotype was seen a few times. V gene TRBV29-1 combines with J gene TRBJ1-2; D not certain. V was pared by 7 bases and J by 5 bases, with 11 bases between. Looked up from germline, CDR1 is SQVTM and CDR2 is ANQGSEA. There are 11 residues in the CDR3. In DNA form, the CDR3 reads TGCAGCGCTCCTGGTATTTATGGCTACACCTTC. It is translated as CSAPGIYGYTF.

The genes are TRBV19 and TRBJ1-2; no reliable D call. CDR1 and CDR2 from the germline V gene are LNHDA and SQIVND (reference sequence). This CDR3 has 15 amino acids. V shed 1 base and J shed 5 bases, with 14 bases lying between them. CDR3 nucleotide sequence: TGTGCCAGTAGTATAGCCGGCGGCACACATTATGGCTACACCTTC. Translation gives CASSIAGGTHYGYTF. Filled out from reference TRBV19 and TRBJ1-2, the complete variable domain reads DGGITQSPKYLFRKEGQNVTLSCEQNLNHDAMYWYRQDPGQGLRLIYYSQIVNDFQKGDIAEGYSVSREKKESFPLTVTSAQKNPTAFYLCASSIAGGTHYGYTFGSGTRLTVV.

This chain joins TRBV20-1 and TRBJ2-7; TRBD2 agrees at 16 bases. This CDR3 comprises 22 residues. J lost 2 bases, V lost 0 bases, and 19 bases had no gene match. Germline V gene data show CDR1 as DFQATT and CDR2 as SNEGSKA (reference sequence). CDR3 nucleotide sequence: TGCAGTGCTAGAGATCATGGGACCGCTCAGGGACTAGCGGGAGGGCGGCCCTACGAGCAGTACTTC. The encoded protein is CSARDHGTAQGLAGGRPYEQYF.

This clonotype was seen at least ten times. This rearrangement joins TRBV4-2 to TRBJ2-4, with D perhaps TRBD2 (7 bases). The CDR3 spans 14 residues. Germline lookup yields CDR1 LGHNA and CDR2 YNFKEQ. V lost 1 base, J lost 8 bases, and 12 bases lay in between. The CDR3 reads CASSQGGGGHIQYF. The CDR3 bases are TGTGCCAGCAGCCAAGGGGGAGGGGGGCACATTCAGTACTTC.

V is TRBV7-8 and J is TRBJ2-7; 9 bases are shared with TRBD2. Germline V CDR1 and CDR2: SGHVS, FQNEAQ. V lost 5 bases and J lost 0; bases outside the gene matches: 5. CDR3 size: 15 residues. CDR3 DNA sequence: TGTGCCAGCAGCCCACCTAGCGGGAACTCCTACGAGCAGTACTTC. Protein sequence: CASSPPSGNSYEQYF.

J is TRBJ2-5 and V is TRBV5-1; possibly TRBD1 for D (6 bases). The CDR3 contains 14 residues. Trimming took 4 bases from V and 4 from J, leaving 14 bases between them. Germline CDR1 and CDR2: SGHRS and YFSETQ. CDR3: CASSTYRVGETQYF. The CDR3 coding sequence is TGCGCCAGCAGCACCTACAGGGTCGGAGAGACCCAGTACTTC.

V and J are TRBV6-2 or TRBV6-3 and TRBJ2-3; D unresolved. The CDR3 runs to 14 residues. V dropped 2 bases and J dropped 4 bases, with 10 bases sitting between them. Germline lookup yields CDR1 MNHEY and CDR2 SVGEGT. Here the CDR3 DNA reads TGTGCCAGCAGTTACGGCCTACTCCCAGATACGCAGTATTTT. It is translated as CASSYGLLPDTQYF.

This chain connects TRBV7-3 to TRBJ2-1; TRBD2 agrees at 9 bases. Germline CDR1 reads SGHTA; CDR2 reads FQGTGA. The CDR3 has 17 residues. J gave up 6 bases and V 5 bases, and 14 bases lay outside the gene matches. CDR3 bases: TGTGCCAGCAGCCCTCCGGGGGGAGCGGGGGGCGTCAATGAGCAGTTCTTC. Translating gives CASSPPGGAGGVNEQFF.

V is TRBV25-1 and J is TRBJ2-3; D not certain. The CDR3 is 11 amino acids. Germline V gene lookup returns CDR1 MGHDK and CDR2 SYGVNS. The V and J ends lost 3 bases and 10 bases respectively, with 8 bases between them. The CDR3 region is CASSEGYSQYF. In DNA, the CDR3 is TGTGCCAGCAGTGAGGGCTATTCGCAGTATTTT.

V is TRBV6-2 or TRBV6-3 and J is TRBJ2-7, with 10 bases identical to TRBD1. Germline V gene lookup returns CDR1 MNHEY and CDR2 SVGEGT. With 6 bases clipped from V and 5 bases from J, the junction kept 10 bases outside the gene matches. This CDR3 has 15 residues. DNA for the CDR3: TGTGCCAGCAGCTTCAGACAGGGGGCGATTGACGAGCAGTACTTC. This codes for CASSFRQGAIDEQYF.

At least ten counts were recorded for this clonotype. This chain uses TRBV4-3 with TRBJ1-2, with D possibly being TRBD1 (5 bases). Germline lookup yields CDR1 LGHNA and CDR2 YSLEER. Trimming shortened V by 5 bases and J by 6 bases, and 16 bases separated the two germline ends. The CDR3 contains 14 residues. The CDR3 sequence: CASSFYGTKDGYTF. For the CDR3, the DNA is TGCGCCAGCAGCTTTTACGGGACCAAGGATGGCTACACCTTC.

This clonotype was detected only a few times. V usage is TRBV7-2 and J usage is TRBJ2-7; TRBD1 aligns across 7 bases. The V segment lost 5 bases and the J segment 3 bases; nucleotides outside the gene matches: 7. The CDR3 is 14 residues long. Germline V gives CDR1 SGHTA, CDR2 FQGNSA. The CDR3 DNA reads TGTGCCAGCAGCCCGTTCGACAGGGACTACGAGCAGTACTTC. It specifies CASSPFDRDYEQYF.

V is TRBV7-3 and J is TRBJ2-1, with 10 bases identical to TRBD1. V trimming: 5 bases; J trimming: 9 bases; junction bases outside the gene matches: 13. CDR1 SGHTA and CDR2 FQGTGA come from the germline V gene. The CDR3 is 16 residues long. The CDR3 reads CASSAPGQGFRGEQFF. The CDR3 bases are TGTGCCAGCAGCGCACCGGGACAGGGGTTTCGGGGTGAGCAGTTCTTC.

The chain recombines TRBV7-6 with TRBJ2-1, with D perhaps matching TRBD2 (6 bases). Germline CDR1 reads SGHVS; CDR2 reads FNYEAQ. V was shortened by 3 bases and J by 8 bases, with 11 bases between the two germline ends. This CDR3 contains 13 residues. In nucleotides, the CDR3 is TGTGCCAGCAGCTTGGGCTGGGGGGATGAGCAGTTCTTC. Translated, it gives CASSLGWGDEQFF.